Listed here are 29 T cell receptor beta chains from one sample, sequenced in a study of T cells after yellow fever vaccination. From the 5' RACE reads, TCRdb called clonotypes with MiXCR, one entry per CDR3 protein. The sample has some 110,000 distinct CDR3 sequences, approximately 8.4% seen once. The sample consisted of CD8+ T cells sorted from PBMCs, taken 45 days after the yellow fever booster vaccination. These receptor sequences come from a man aged 25 to 45 who received the YFV17D yellow fever vaccine.

CDR3 amino acids: CASSRLAGVDDNEQFF. CDR3 sequence (DNA): TGTGCCAGCAGCCGGCTAGCGGGAGTTGATGACAATGAGCAGTTCTTC. V usage is TRBV14 and J usage is TRBJ2-1; 10 nucleotides agree with TRBD2. With V trimmed by 4 bases and J by 5 bases, 8 bases remained unmatched. The V gene's germline CDR1 is SGHDN and CDR2 FVKESK. The CDR3 sequence is 16 residues long. Looking up the rest from reference TRBV14 and TRBJ2-1 gives the full variable domain: EAGVTQFPSHSVIEKGQTVTLRCDPISGHDNLYWYRRVMGKEIKFLLHFVKESKQDESGMPNNRFLAERTGGTYSTLKVQPAELEDSGVYFCASSRLAGVDDNEQFFGPGTRLTVL.

There are many counts of this clonotype. This chain uses TRBV7-2 with TRBJ2-3; the D is unclear. Germline V gene sequence: CDR1 SGHTA, CDR2 FQGNSA. This CDR3 spans 14 amino acids. V lost 10 bases, J lost 6 bases, and 20 bases lay in between. CDR3 sequence: CATIPPTTIDTQYF. The CDR3 nucleotides read TGTGCCACCATCCCCCCCACTACAATCGATACGCAGTATTTT.

A few counts support this clonotype. The chain is built from TRBV7-9 and TRBJ2-2; 11 nucleotides agree with TRBD2. V dropped 6 bases and J dropped 7; count of bases not matched to a gene: 13. CDR1 is SEHNR and CDR2 is FQNEAQ in the germline V gene (reference sequence). The CDR3 runs to 17 residues. As DNA, the CDR3 is TGTGCCAGCAGTGAGAAAACTAGCGGGAGAAAGGTCGGGGAGCTGTTTTTT. This sequence encodes CASSEKTSGRKVGELFF.

V is TRBV29-1 and J is TRBJ2-7, with 13 bases that match TRBD2. V lost 3 bases and J lost 3; bases outside the gene matches: 17. The CDR3 has 19 residues. Germline CDR1 SQVTM, CDR2 ANQGSEA. CDR3 sequence reads: CSVEPRTSGSSRNYYEQYF. Written as DNA, the CDR3 is TGCAGCGTTGAGCCCCGGACTAGCGGGAGTTCCCGGAACTACTACGAGCAGTACTTC.

This clonotype occurred many times. The chain couples TRBV7-3 to TRBJ2-5, with D possibly being TRBD1 (6 bases). This CDR3 is built from 14 residues. From germline, CDR1 is SGHTA and CDR2 FQGTGA. The V and J ends lost 5 bases and 2 bases respectively, with 12 bases between them. The DNA of the CDR3 is TGTGCCAGCAGCCCTGACGGGACACAAGAGACCCAGTACTTC. It specifies CASSPDGTQETQYF.

In this sample, this clonotype turned up many times. The chain recombines TRBV9 with TRBJ2-1, with D uncertain. CDR3 length: 12 amino acids. The germline V gene encodes CDR1 SGDLS and CDR2 YYNGEE. The ends were cut back, 5 bases at V and 12 bases at J, with 15 bases in the middle. The CDR3 DNA reads TGTGCCAGCAGTCCCGGCGTGGGGTTGCAGTTCTTC. Translated, it gives CASSPGVGLQFF.

This clonotype was detected many times. The chain employs TRBV29-1 and TRBJ1-2, with a tentative D call TRBD1 (6 bases). The ends were cut back, 5 bases at V and 3 bases at J, with 10 bases in the middle. The CDR3 extends over 12 amino acids. The germline V gene has CDR1 SQVTM and CDR2 ANQGSEA. The CDR3: CSVRGEDYGYTF. CDR3 in DNA: TGCAGCGTTAGGGGGGAGGACTATGGCTACACCTTC. Filled out from reference TRBV29-1 and TRBJ1-2, the complete variable domain reads SAVISQKPSRDICQRGTSLTIQCQVDSQVTMMFWYRQQPGQSLTLIATANQGSEATYESGFVIDKFPISRPNLTFSTLTVSNMSPEDSSIYLCSVRGEDYGYTFGSGTRLTVV.

This clonotype was seen only a few times. The V call is TRBV7-8, the J call TRBJ2-3; 9 bases align to TRBD2. Germline CDR1 and CDR2: SGHVS and FQNEAQ. The CDR3 consists of 17 residues. V was clipped by 3 bases and J by 1 base; unmatched bases: 8. The CDR3 sequence is CASSFLAGGRGTDTQYF. CDR3 DNA sequence: TGTGCCAGCAGCTTTCTGGCGGGAGGGCGCGGCACAGATACGCAGTATTTT.

There are many counts of this clonotype. This chain uses TRBV9 with TRBJ2-5; a possible D gene is TRBD2 (5 bases). V dropped 3 bases and J dropped 4 bases, with 16 bases sitting between them. There are 15 residues in the CDR3. Germline V gene sequence: CDR1 SGDLS, CDR2 YYNGEE. The CDR3 loop is CASSGTGGRIETQYF. The CDR3 DNA is TGTGCCAGCAGCGGAACCGGAGGTAGGATAGAGACCCAGTACTTC.

Concerning this clonotype itself: A junction end diverges from the germline sequence, so it may reflect a read error. CDR3 DNA sequence: TGCGTCAGCAGCCAACGCCTAGCGGGAGCAGAGACCCAGTACTTC. Translating it yields CVSSQRLAGAETQYF. This chain uses TRBV4-3 with TRBJ2-5, with 10 bases identical to TRBD2. The CDR3 sequence is 15 residues long. The germline V gene has CDR1 LGHNA and CDR2 YSLEER.

Points on this clonotype: A much larger clone lies one base from this, so it may be a read error. J is TRBJ2-1 and V is TRBV7-6; no reliable D call. Trimming pared 3 bases from V and 6 bases from J, leaving 15 bases between. In germline, CDR1 is SGHVS, CDR2 FNYEAQ. This CDR3 has 15 amino acids. CDR3 loop: CASSLGGPLFNEQFF. As DNA, the CDR3 is TGTGCCAGCAGCTTGGGTGGCCCCCTATTCAATGAGCAGTTCTTC.

This clonotype was observed at least ten times. The V gene is TRBV5-5, the J gene TRBJ2-1; D unresolved. CDR1 and CDR2 (germline): SGHKS, YYEKEE (reference sequence). This CDR3 is built from 14 residues. Trimming removed 3 bases at V and 5 bases at J, with 12 bases between. CDR3 residues: CASSSPGGDNEQFF. In nucleotides, the CDR3 is TGTGCCAGCAGCTCGCCGGGTGGGGACAATGAGCAGTTCTTC. Based on the CDR3 plus reference TRBV5-5 and TRBJ2-1, the full variable domain is DAGVTQSPTHLIKTRGQQVTLRCSPISGHKSVSWYQQVLGQGPQFIFQYYEKEERGRGNFPDRFSARQFPNYSSELNVNALLLGDSALYLCASSSPGGDNEQFFGPGTRLTVL.

This clonotype was observed a handful of times. The CDR3: CASSFLADLQETQYF. CDR3 nucleotides: TGTGCCAGCAGTTTTCTAGCGGACCTCCAAGAGACCCAGTACTTC. J is TRBJ2-5 and V is TRBV28; TRBD2 matches 7 bases. Losses at the gene ends were 3 bases for V and 1 base for J; bases not matched to a gene: 5. This CDR3 has 15 residues. The germline V gene has CDR1 MDHEN and CDR2 SYDVKM.

This chain uses TRBV19 with TRBJ2-1; TRBD2 aligns across 7 bases. Germline V gene sequence: CDR1 LNHDA, CDR2 SQIVND (reference sequence). The V segment lost 11 bases and the J segment 7 bases; nucleotides outside the gene matches: 14. The CDR3 is 14 residues long. The CDR3 nucleotides are TGTGCCTGCAGACTGATTGCGGGAGTTAATGAGCAGTTCTTC. Amino acids: CACRLIAGVNEQFF.

As regards this clonotype: A read error may explain this, as a much larger clone is one base away. The chain recombines TRBV27 with TRBJ2-3; D is uncertain. CDR3 size: 15 residues. Germline CDR1 is MNHEY and CDR2 is SMNVEV (reference sequence). The V gene lost 2 bases and the J gene lost 5 bases, with 14 bases spanning the gap. CDR3 sequence (DNA): TGTGCCAGCAGTTTAGGAACAACCTCCATAGATACGCAGTATTTT. This codes for CASSLGTTSIDTQYF.

This clonotype was picked up many times. This chain uses TRBV4-2 with TRBJ2-1; no reliable D call. Germline CDR1 and CDR2: LGHNA and YNFKEQ. The CDR3 has 17 residues. Trimming removed 4 bases at V and 4 bases at J, with 20 bases between. CDR3 nucleotide sequence: TGTGCCAGCAGCCCTGATGAATTGACTTTGTCTTACAATGAGCAGTTCTTC. Amino acids: CASSPDELTLSYNEQFF.

At least ten counts were recorded for this clonotype. The chain employs TRBV9 and TRBJ2-1, with 13 bases aligning to TRBD2. The CDR3 has 14 amino acids. With V trimmed by 4 bases and J by 8 bases, 3 bases remained unmatched. The germline V gene encodes CDR1 SGDLS and CDR2 YYNGEE. Here the CDR3 reads CASSPGLAGDEQFF. The CDR3 DNA follows: TGTGCCAGCAGCCCCGGACTAGCGGGAGATGAGCAGTTCTTC.

The rearrangement uses TRBV4-3 and TRBJ2-3; possibly TRBD2 for D (5 bases). This CDR3 is 16 amino acids long. CDR1 LGHNA and CDR2 YSLEER come from the germline V gene. V was pared by 1 base and J by 2 bases, with 13 bases between. CDR3 protein: CASSQGRSGVTDTQYF. CDR3 nucleotides: TGCGCCAGCAGCCAAGGGAGAAGCGGCGTCACAGATACGCAGTATTTT.

This clonotype has only a few counts. V and J are TRBV4-3 and TRBJ1-1, with a weak D call TRBD1 (5 bases). The ends were cut back, 1 base at V and 0 bases at J, with 6 bases in the middle. The CDR3 is made up of 14 amino acids. Germline V CDR1 and CDR2: LGHNA, YSLEER. The DNA of the CDR3 is TGCGCCAGCAGCCAAGGACAGTTGAACACTGAAGCTTTCTTT. Its protein is CASSQGQLNTEAFF.

This clonotype was seen repeatedly, ten times or more. The rearrangement joins TRBV7-6 to TRBJ2-3, with 11 nucleotides matching TRBD1. The CDR3 spans 15 residues. V gave up 5 bases and J gave up 4 bases; unmatched junction bases: 5. CDR1 and CDR2 (germline): SGHVS, FNYEAQ. The CDR3 sequence is CASSPGTGGPDTQYF. In DNA, the CDR3 is TGTGCCAGCAGCCCGGGGACAGGGGGGCCAGATACGCAGTATTTT.

There are a few counts of this clonotype. The chain has TRBV13 and TRBJ2-7; 9 bases match TRBD2. Germline CDR1 reads PRHDT; CDR2 reads FYEKMQ (reference sequence). Trimming at V came to 5 bases and at J to 0 bases, leaving 8 bases not matched to a gene. The CDR3 spans 16 residues. The CDR3 sequence is CASSARLAESSYEQYF. As DNA, the CDR3 is TGTGCCAGCAGCGCTCGACTAGCGGAAAGCTCCTACGAGCAGTACTTC.

This clonotype showed up just a few times. This chain uses TRBV12-3 or TRBV12-4 with TRBJ1-2; D unclear. Trimming removed 5 bases at V and 3 bases at J, with 10 bases between. The CDR3 runs to 13 residues. The CDR3 DNA sequence: TGTGCCAGCAGTCGCTACGGCGACTATGGCTACACCTTC. Its protein is CASSRYGDYGYTF.

The gene calls are TRBV3-1 and TRBJ2-7, with a tentative D call TRBD1 (5 bases). V was trimmed by 11 bases and J by 4 bases, leaving 15 bases between them. Germline loops: CDR1 LGHDT, CDR2 YNNKEL (reference sequence). The length of the CDR3 is 12 residues. The CDR3 DNA sequence: TGTGCCTTCAGGTCGACAGTGTACGAGCAGTACTTC. As protein: CAFRSTVYEQYF.

This clonotype was seen many times. The chain combines TRBV6-5 with TRBJ2-1; D gene unclear. CDR3 length: 11 amino acids. Trimming pared 7 bases from V and 5 bases from J, leaving 6 bases between. CDR1 is MNHEY, CDR2 SVGAGI, per germline. The CDR3 here is CASKSHNEQFF. As DNA, the CDR3 is TGTGCCAGCAAATCCCACAATGAGCAGTTCTTC.

This clonotype was detected ten times or more. The V gene is TRBV4-3, the J gene TRBJ2-4; 12 nucleotides line up with TRBD2. This CDR3 has 15 residues. Unmatched junction bases numbered 5, after V lost 4 bases and J lost 7 bases. CDR1 and CDR2 from the germline V gene are LGHNA and YSLEER. The CDR3 reads CASSPRLAGANIQYF. Here the CDR3 DNA reads TGCGCCAGCAGCCCCAGACTAGCGGGAGCGAACATTCAGTACTTC.

The chain recombines TRBV20-1 with TRBJ2-5; maybe TRBD2 (5 bases). V was cut by 5 bases and J by 4 bases, with 14 bases left in between. CDR3 length: 13 amino acids. Germline V lookup: CDR1 DFQATT, CDR2 SNEGSKA (reference sequence). The CDR3 here is CSAADPRGETQYF. As DNA, the CDR3 is TGCAGTGCTGCGGACCCCCGGGGAGAGACCCAGTACTTC.

This clonotype occurred a few times. V usage is TRBV11-2 and J usage is TRBJ2-7, with D possibly being TRBD2 (6 bases). V lost 1 base to trimming and J lost 5 bases, with 24 bases between them. CDR1 and CDR2 from the germline V gene are SGHAT and FQNNGV. The length of the CDR3 is 18 residues. CDR3 DNA sequence: TGTGCCAGCAGCTTAGTAGGAGCGGGTGGAGGGCTGGGTCACGAGCAGTACTTC. This codes for CASSLVGAGGGLGHEQYF.

V is TRBV29-1 and J is TRBJ2-1; D is undetermined. The germline CDR1 and CDR2 sequences are SQVTM and ANQGSEA. The germline V and J ends were trimmed by 3 bases and 0 bases, with 6 bases remaining between them. The CDR3 length is 13 residues. CDR3 in amino acids: CSVEVYSYNEQFF. The CDR3 nucleotides are TGCAGCGTTGAGGTCTACTCCTACAATGAGCAGTTCTTC.

This clonotype was detected a few times. The chain joins TRBV30 to TRBJ2-3; 8 bases are shared with TRBD1. J was trimmed by 6 bases and V by 0 bases; bases with no gene match: 8. Looked up from germline, CDR1 is GTSNPN and CDR2 is SVGIG (reference sequence). The CDR3 spans 15 residues. This CDR3 is CAWSVRQGAGDTQYF. The CDR3 DNA follows: TGTGCCTGGAGTGTACGGCAGGGGGCGGGGGATACGCAGTATTTT.